Listed below are T cell receptor beta chains from one sample, sequenced in a study of response to subunit inactivated influenza vaccine. TCRdb passed the RT-PCR reads through MiXCR, listing each CDR3 protein once. The sample shows fewer than 650,000 distinct CDR3 sequences, 10% to 15% of them seen only once. Sequenced material: PBMCs from blood, taken roughly 6 weeks after vaccination. The origin of the receptors is a man in his fifties who received an inactivated influenza vaccine. CDR3s include the opening cysteine and the closing phenylalanine or tryptophan. Each record gives: D gene, V gene, clone size, J gene, CDR3 protein, CDR3 DNA. D genes are given only for firm matches. Size is stated for part of the rows, as once, few or many counts, or as a class when the clone is expanded.

>NA|TRBV10-3|many|TRBJ2-3
CAISGSGTDTQYF
TGTGCCATCAGCGGATCCGGCACAGATACGCAGTATTTT
>NA|TRBV28|few|TRBJ2-5
CASSLLPGQETQYF
TGTGCCAGCAGTTTACTTCCAGGGCAAGAGACCCAGTACTTC
>NA|TRBV20-1|NA|TRBJ1-4
CSARVYRAREKLFF
TGCAGTGCTAGAGTATACAGGGCCCGTGAAAAACTGTTTTTT
>NA|TRBV4-1|few|TRBJ1-2
CASSQQIGGYTF
TGCGCCAGCAGCCAACAGATTGGCGGCTACACCTTC
>TRBD2|TRBV7-2|NA|TRBJ2-3
CASSFGRTSGHTQYF
TGTGCCAGCAGCTTCGGTCGGACTAGCGGCCATACGCAGTATTTT
>TRBD1|TRBV7-2|many|TRBJ2-7
CASKRDRGRDEQYF
TGTGCCAGCAAAAGGGACAGGGGAAGGGACGAGCAGTACTTC
>NA|TRBV5-1|NA|TRBJ2-1
CASSLDPDHNEQFF
TGCGCCAGCAGCTTGGATCCCGATCACAATGAGCAGTTCTTC
>TRBD2|TRBV20-1|NA|TRBJ2-1
CSAKGTKSKTSYNEQFF
TGCAGTGCTAAGGGGACTAAGTCAAAAACCTCCTACAATGAGCAGTTCTTC
>NA|TRBV29-1|few|TRBJ2-5
CSVEDRLYETQYF
TGCAGCGTTGAAGACAGGCTTTATGAGACCCAGTACTTC
>TRBD2|TRBV7-2|NA|TRBJ2-5
CASSFSGGPGAIRETQYF
TGTGCCAGCAGCTTTAGCGGGGGGCCCGGGGCTATTAGAGAGACCCAGTACTTC
>NA|TRBV4-2|NA|TRBJ1-2
CASSQVIGQGPTGYTF
TGTGCCAGCAGCCAAGTTATTGGTCAGGGCCCGACTGGCTACACCTTC
>TRBD1|TRBV5-1|few|TRBJ2-5
CASSRGTGYQETQYF
TGCGCCAGCAGCCGCGGGACAGGGTATCAAGAGACCCAGTACTTC
>NA|TRBV20-1|NA|TRBJ2-2
CSARDLMATYPGELFF
TGCAGTGCTAGAGATTTAATGGCTACATATCCCGGGGAGCTGTTTTTT
>TRBD1|TRBV5-5|NA|TRBJ1-1
CASSTGTANTEAFF
TGTGCCAGCAGCACCGGGACAGCGAACACTGAAGCTTTCTTT
>TRBD2|TRBV7-6|few|TRBJ2-3
CASSFSKTSGGSSTDTQYF
TGTGCCAGCAGCTTTAGCAAGACTAGCGGGGGATCTAGCACAGATACGCAGTATTTT
>NA|TRBV11-2|NA|TRBJ2-3
CASSLGGAPVGTDMQYF
TGTGCCAGCAGTTTAGGGGGGGCTCCGGTCGGCACAGATATGCAGTATTTT
>NA|TRBV20-1|NA|TRBJ2-7
CSARGPWGYEQYF
TGCAGTGCTAGAGGGCCCTGGGGCTACGAGCAGTACTTC
>NA|TRBV20-1|few|TRBJ2-1
CSARDRQEPYNEQFF
TGCAGTGCTAGAGATCGACAGGAACCTTACAATGAGCAGTTCTTC